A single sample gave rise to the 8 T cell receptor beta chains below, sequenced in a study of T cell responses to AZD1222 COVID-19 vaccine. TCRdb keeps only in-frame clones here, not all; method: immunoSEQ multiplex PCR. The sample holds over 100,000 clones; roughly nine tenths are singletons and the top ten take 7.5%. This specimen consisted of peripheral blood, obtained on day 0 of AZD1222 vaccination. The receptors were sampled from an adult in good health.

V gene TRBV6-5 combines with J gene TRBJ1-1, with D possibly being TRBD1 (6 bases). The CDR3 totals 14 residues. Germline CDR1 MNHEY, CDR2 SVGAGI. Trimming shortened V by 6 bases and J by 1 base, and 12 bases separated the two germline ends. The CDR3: CASRVGQSNTEAFF. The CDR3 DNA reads TGTGCCAGCAGAGTCGGACAGTCGAACACTGAAGCTTTCTTT.

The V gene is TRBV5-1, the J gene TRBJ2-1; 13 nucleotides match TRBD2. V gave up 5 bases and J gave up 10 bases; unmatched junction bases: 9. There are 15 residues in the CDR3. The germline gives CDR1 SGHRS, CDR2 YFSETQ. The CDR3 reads CASRTSGRSDGEQFF. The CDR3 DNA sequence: TGCGCCAGCAGGACTAGCGGGAGGTCCGACGGGGAGCAGTTCTTC.

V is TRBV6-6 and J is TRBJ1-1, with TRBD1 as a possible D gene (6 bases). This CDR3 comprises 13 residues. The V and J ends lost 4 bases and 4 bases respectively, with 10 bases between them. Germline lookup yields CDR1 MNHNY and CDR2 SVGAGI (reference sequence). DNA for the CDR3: TGTGCCAGCAGTTTGAGGGGGGGCACTGAAGCTTTCTTT. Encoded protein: CASSLRGGTEAFF.

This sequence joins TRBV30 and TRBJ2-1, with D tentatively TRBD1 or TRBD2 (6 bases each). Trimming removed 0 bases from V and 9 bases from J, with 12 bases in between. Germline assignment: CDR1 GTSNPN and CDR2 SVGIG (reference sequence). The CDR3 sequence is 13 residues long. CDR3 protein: CAWSVSGAGEQFF. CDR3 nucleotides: TGTGCCTGGAGTGTCTCGGGGGCTGGTGAGCAGTTCTTC.

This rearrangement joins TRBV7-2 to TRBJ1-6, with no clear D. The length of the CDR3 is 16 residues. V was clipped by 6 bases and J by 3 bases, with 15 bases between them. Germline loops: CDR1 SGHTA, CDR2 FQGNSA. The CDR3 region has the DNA TGTGCCAGCAGATCGTCGGGAGTGTACTATAATTCACCCCTCCACTTT. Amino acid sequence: CASRSSGVYYNSPLHF.

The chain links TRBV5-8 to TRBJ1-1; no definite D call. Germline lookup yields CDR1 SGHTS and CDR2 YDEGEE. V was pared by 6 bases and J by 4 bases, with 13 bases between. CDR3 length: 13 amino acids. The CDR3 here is CASTPGGSTEAFF. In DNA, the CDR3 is TGTGCCAGCACCCCTGGCGGCAGCACTGAAGCTTTCTTT.

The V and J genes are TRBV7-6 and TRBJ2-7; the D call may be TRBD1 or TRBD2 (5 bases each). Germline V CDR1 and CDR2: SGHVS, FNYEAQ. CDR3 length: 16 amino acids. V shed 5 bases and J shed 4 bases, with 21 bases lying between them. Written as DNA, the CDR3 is TGTGCCAGCAGCGCTAGCCCCGGGACGGACCATTACGAGCAGTACTTC. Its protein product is CASSASPGTDHYEQYF.

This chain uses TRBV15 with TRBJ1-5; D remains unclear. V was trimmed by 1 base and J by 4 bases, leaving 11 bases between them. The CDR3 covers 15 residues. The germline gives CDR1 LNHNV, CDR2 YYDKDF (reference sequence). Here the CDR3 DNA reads TGTGCCACCAGCAGAGTCGAGGGTGGGAATCAGCCCCAGCATTTT. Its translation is CATSRVEGGNQPQHF.